This T cell receptor beta chain came from a study of early T cells in non-severe SARS-CoV-2 infection. On the study more broadly: Investigators sequenced bulk RNA drawn from unsorted whole blood, and chains remained unpaired.

Comment on this clonotype: Its antigen is still unknown.

TCRdb ran MiXCR on the 5' RACE reads and lists one entry per CDR3 protein. The sample includes 40,000 to 60,000 distinct CDR3 sequences, around a tenth seen only once; the top ten take about 8.5%. Study findings and constraints: Clonotype matching in VDJdb favored anti-spike CD8 responses and did not capture private and CD4 specificities.

V gave up 5 bases and J gave up 1 base, with 1 base separating them. The CDR3 extends over 11 amino acids. In germline, CDR1 is LGHNT, CDR2 FRNRAP. The receptor was derived from an adult who was a healthcare worker with PCR-confirmed SARS-CoV-2 infection or an uninfected control (not recorded which). The sample taken for sequencing was whole blood. This chain connects TRBV12-5 to TRBJ2-3, with no clear D. The CDR3, as DNA: TGTGCTAGTGGTCGCACAGATACGCAGTATTTT. It translates to CASGRTDTQYF.